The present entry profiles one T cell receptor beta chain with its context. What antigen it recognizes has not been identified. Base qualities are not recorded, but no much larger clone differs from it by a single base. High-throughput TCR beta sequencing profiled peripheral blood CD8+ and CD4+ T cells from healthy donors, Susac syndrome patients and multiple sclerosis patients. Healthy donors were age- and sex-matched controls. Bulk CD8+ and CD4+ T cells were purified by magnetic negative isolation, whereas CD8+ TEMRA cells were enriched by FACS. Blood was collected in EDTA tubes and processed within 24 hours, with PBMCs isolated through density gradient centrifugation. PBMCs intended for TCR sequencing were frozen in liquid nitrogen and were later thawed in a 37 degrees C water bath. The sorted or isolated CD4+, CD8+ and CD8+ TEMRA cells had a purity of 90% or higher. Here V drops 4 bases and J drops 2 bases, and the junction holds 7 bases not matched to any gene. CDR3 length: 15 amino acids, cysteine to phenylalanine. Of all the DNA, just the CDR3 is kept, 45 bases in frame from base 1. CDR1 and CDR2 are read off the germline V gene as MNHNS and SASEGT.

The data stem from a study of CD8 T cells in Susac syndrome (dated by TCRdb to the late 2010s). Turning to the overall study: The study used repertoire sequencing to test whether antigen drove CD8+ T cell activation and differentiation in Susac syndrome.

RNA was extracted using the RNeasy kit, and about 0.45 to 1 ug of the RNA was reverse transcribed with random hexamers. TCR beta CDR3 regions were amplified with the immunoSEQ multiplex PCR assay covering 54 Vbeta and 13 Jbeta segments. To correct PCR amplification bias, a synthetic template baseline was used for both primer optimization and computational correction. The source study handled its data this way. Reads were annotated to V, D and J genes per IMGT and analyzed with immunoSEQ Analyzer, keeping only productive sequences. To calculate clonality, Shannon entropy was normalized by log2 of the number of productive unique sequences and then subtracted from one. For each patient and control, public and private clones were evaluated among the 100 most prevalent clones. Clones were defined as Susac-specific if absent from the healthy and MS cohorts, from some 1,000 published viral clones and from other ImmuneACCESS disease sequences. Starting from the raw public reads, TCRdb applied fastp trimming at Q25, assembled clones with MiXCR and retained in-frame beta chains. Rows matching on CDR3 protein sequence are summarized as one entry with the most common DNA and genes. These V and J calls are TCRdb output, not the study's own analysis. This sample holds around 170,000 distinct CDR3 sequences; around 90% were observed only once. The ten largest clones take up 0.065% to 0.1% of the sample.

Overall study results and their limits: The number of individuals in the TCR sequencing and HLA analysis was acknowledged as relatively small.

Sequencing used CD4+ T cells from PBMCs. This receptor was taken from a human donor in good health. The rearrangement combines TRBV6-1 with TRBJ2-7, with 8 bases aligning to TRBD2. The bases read TGTGCCAGCAGTGCGGGGATAGCGGGAACCTACGAGCAGTACTTC. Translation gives CASSAGIAGTYEQYF.